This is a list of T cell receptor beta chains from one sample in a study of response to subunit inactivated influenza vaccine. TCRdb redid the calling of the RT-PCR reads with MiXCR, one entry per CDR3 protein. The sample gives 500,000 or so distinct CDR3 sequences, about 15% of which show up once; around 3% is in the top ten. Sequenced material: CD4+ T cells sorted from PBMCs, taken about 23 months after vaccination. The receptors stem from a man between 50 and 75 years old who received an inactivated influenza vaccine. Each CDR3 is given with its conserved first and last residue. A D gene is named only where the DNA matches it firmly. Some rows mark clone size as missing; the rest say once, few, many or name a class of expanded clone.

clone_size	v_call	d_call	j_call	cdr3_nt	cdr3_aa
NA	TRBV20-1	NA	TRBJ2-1	TGCAGTGCTGGCGGACTGCCCGGTAGCTCCTACAATGAGCAGTTCTTC	CSAGGLPGSSYNEQFF
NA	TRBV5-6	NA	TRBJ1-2	TGTGCCAGCAGCTTGGCCATCGGGGGACGTGGCTACACCTTC	CASSLAIGGRGYTF
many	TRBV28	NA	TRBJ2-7	TGTGCCAGCACGGATTACAGGAACATTTCTTCCTACGAGCAGTACTTC	CASTDYRNISSYEQYF
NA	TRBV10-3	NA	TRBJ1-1	TGTGCCATCAAACAGGGGAACACTGAAGCTTTCTTT	CAIKQGNTEAFF
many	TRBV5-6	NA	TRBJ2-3	TGTGCCAGCAGAGCGGATAGCACAGATACGCAGTATTTT	CASRADSTDTQYF
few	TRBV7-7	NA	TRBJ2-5	TGTGCCAGCAGCTTAGATTTGGGGGGCCAAGAGACCCAGTACTTC	CASSLDLGGQETQYF
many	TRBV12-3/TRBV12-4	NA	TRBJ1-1	TGTGCCAGCAGTTTAGTAGTGGGGAGTGGCACTGAAGCTTTCTTT	CASSLVVGSGTEAFF
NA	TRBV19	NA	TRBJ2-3	TGTGCCAGTAGTATAGTACCAGATACGCAGTATTTT	CASSIVPDTQYF
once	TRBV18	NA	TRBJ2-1	TGTGCCAGCTCACCCCTTCGGAACGTGGACAATGAGCAGTTCTTC	CASSPLRNVDNEQFF
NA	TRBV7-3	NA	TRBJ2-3	TGTGCCAGCAGCCCAGGTCGGGACCATATAACAGATACGCAGTATTTT	CASSPGRDHITDTQYF
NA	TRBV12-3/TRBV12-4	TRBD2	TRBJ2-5	TGTGCCAGCAGTCCCGGAGGTAGCGGGAGGGGAGAGACCCAGTACTTC	CASSPGGSGRGETQYF
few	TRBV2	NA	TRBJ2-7	TGTGCCAGCAGTGTTGGTGGGAGATCCTACGAGCAGTACTTC	CASSVGGRSYEQYF
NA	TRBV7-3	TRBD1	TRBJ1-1	TGTGCCAGCAGCTTAATTGGCCAGGGGGACACTGAAGCTTTCTTT	CASSLIGQGDTEAFF
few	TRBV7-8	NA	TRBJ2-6	TGTGCCAGCAGCTTAGCCTCACTCTCTGGGGCCAACGTCCTGACTTTC	CASSLASLSGANVLTF
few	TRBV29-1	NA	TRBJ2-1	TGCAGCGTGCGGGACGGGGGCTCCTACAATGAGCAGTTCTTC	CSVRDGGSYNEQFF
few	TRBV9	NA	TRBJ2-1	TGTGCCAGCAGCGCCCGAGGCGGTGAATACAATGAGCAGTTCTTC	CASSARGGEYNEQFF
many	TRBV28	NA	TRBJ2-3	TGTGCCAGCAGGGGGACACTTATCACAGATACGCAGTATTTT	CASRGTLITDTQYF
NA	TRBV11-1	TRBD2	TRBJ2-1	TGTGCCAGCAGCTTAAATGGTGTTGGGACTAAGAGCGCCAATGAGCAGTTCTTC	CASSLNGVGTKSANEQFF
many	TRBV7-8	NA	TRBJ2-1	TGTGCCAGCAGCCAGATTAGCCGGGAGTCCTACAATGAGCAGTTCTTC	CASSQISRESYNEQFF
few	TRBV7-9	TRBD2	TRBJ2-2	TGTGCCAGCAGCCCCCGGACTAGCGGGGGCCCCGGGGAGCTGTTTTTT	CASSPRTSGGPGELFF
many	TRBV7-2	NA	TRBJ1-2	TGTGCCAGCAGCCGAATAGGGGGAGGAGGTAGTGGCTACACCTTC	CASSRIGGGGSGYTF
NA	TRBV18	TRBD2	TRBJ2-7	TGTGCCAGCTCACCACTCAAACTAGCGGGAACGTACGAGCAGTACTTC	CASSPLKLAGTYEQYF
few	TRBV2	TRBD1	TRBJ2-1	TGTGCCAGCAGTAAGACAGGGGAGCAGTTCTTC	CASSKTGEQFF
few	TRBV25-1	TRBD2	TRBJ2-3	TGTGCCAGCAGTGGAACGACTAGCGGGAGGACAGATACGCAGTATTTT	CASSGTTSGRTDTQYF
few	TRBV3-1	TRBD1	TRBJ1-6	TGTGCCAGCAGACAAGGGACAGGCCTCATTAATTCACCCCTCCACTTT	CASRQGTGLINSPLHF
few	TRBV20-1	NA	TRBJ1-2	TGCAGTGCTACTGCTCTGGCCTGGGGGTTCTATGGCTACACCTTC	CSATALAWGFYGYTF
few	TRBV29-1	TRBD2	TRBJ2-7	TGCAGCGTTGAAGCTGGGGAACCAAAGACTAGCGGAACGAGCTCCTACGAGCAGTACTTC	CSVEAGEPKTSGTSSYEQYF
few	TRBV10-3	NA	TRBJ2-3	TGTGCCATCGCAGCTAGCACAGATACGCAGTATTTT	CAIAASTDTQYF
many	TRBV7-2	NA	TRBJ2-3	TGTGCCAGCAGCTGGCTCCCAAGTGGGGATACGCAGTATTTT	CASSWLPSGDTQYF
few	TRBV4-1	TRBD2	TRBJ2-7	TGCGCCAGCAGCCAAGTGGCTAGCGGTTACCCCTACGAGCAGTACTTC	CASSQVASGYPYEQYF
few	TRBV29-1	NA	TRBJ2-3	TGCAGCGTTGAACAGAGGGATACGCAGTATTTT	CSVEQRDTQYF
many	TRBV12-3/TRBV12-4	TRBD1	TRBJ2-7	TGTGCCAGCAGCTTCACACCGGGACAGGGGTACGAGCAGTACTTC	CASSFTPGQGYEQYF
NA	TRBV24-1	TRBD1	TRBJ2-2	TGTGCCACCAGTGCTTTCACCGGGACAGGGATGCCCGGGGAGCTGTTTTTT	CATSAFTGTGMPGELFF
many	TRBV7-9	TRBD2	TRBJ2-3	TGTGCCAGCAGCTTAGACGGCGGGGGGCGCGCAGATACGCAGTATTTT	CASSLDGGGRADTQYF
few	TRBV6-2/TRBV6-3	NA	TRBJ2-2	TGTGCCAGCAGTTACTCAGGCGGGTCCACCGGGGAGCTGTTTTTT	CASSYSGGSTGELFF
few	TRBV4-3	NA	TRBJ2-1	TGCGCCAGCAGCCAAGATCCCAGGGTCTACAATGAGCAGTTCTTC	CASSQDPRVYNEQFF
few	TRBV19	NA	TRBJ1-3	TGTGCCAGTAGTACTACAACAGGGATGGACACCATATATTTT	CASSTTTGMDTIYF
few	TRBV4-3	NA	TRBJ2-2	TGCGCCAGCAGCCAAGAAACGAACACCGGGGAGCTGTTTTTT	CASSQETNTGELFF
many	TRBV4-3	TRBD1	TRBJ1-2	TGCGCCAGCAGTCTCGACAGGGGGGATATCTATGGCTACACCTTC	CASSLDRGDIYGYTF
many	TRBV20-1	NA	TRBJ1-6	TGCAGTGCTAGTGGTCAGAATTCACCCCTCCACTTT	CSASGQNSPLHF
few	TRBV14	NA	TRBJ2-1	TGTGCCAGCAGCGTCATGGGTGAGCAGTTCTTC	CASSVMGEQFF
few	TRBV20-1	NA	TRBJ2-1	TGCAGTGCTAGAGACCCCAGCCACGCCAATGAGCAGTTCTTC	CSARDPSHANEQFF
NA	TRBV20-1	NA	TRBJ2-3	TGCAGCGGAAAGGGCGGCACAGATACGCGGTATTTT	CSGKGGTDTRYF
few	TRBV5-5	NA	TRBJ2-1	TGTGCCAGCAGCCTGGGTTGGGGCAATGAGCAGTTCTTC	CASSLGWGNEQFF
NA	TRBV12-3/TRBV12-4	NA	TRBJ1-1	TGTGCCAGCACCCAGCCGGGGAAAGGCACTGAAGCTTTCTTT	CASTQPGKGTEAFF
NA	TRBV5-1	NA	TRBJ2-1	TGCGCCAGCAGCCGGACGGAAAACTACAATGAGCAGTTCTTC	CASSRTENYNEQFF
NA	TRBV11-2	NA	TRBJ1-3	TGTGCCAGCACCTTGCGGGGAAGCTCTGGAAACACCATATATTTT	CASTLRGSSGNTIYF
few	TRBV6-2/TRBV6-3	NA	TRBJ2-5	TGTGCCAGCAGCCCCGGCCGGTTCGGGGGGACCCAGTACTTC	CASSPGRFGGTQYF
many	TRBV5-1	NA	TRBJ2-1	TGCGCCAGCAGCTCCCCCCCGGGGGCAGATCACAATGAGCAGTTCTTC	CASSSPPGADHNEQFF
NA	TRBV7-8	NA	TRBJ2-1	TGTGCCAGCAACACGAGACCGGTCGCCAATGAGCAGTTCTTC	CASNTRPVANEQFF
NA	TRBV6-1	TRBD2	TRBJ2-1	TGTGCCAGCAGAGCGGGGGGGCCGTGGAATGAGCAGTTCTTC	CASRAGGPWNEQFF